These T cell receptor beta chains were read from a single sample in a study of T cell repertoires in cytomegalovirus infection. MiXCR was run by TCRdb on the reads, yielding one entry per CDR3 protein. The sample records 500,000 to 600,000 distinct CDR3 sequences, 15% to 20% being singletons. Sequenced input: CD8+ T cells from PBMCs. The receptors originated from a human donor in good health (CMV status not recorded). Some clones in this sample may be carry-over from other donors' samples. The CDR3 runs from the conserved cysteine through the conserved F or W. The D gene is left open where the match is weak.

J,V,D,CDR3
TRBJ1-1,TRBV7-6,.,CASSLAIWDSNPGANTEAFF
TRBJ2-1,TRBV28,.,CASSPTRSSNNEQFF
TRBJ2-7,TRBV20-1,.,CSARDVDSYEQYF
TRBJ2-2,TRBV12-3/TRBV12-4,TRBD1,CASSSSGTGSVGELFF
TRBJ1-1,TRBV24-1,.,CATRAGLGTEAFF
TRBJ2-5,TRBV4-1,TRBD2,CASWGTSGGQETQYF
TRBJ2-1,TRBV20-1,TRBD2,CSARDLRAGGSYNEQFF
TRBJ2-7,TRBV5-4,TRBD2,CASSYKGGGPRNEQYF
TRBJ2-7,TRBV19,TRBD1,CASSPTGGAGRSYEQYF
TRBJ2-5,TRBV7-3,TRBD2,CASRQGRASGAEETQYF
TRBJ1-4,TRBV24-1,.,CATSDLVRAGKLFF
TRBJ2-2,TRBV7-6,TRBD2,CASSARTRDGGELFF
TRBJ2-7,TRBV6-1,.,CASSQTGHSYEQYF
TRBJ1-6,TRBV20-1,.,CSASSGQDNSPLHF
TRBJ2-1,TRBV19,TRBD2,CASSIARLAGGTEQFF
TRBJ2-2,TRBV10-3,TRBD1,CAIREDRAGELFF
TRBJ2-1,TRBV7-6,.,CASSLSHEQFF
TRBJ1-4,TRBV28,TRBD1,CASSLARGAEKLFF
TRBJ2-2,TRBV25-1,.,CASSPVGSNTGELFF
TRBJ2-1,TRBV12-3/TRBV12-4,TRBD2,CASSLIPLAGGGNEQFF
TRBJ2-7,TRBV20-1,TRBD2,CSARDRSGRVYEQYF
TRBJ2-1,TRBV5-5,TRBD1,CASSLNRGYEQFF
TRBJ2-1,TRBV2,TRBD2,CASRKREGYNEQFF
TRBJ2-3,TRBV7-2,.,CASSKGRVITYTQYF
TRBJ2-1,TRBV9,TRBD2,CASSPSGPDVNEQFF
TRBJ1-6,TRBV19,.,CASSISRLNSPLHF
TRBJ2-2,TRBV7-9,.,CASSFPITANTGELFF
TRBJ1-5,TRBV4-1,.,CASSQGEDGLNQPQHF
TRBJ2-1,TRBV10-2,TRBD2,CASAGEAYNEQFF
TRBJ2-3,TRBV4-1,TRBD1,CASSVTGGDAQYF
TRBJ2-2,TRBV7-8,TRBD2,CASSILSGGNTGELFF
TRBJ1-2,TRBV7-3,.,CASSLTVDGSYGYTF
TRBJ2-2,TRBV12-3/TRBV12-4,TRBD1,CASSSSGDRAAGVLFF
TRBJ2-7,TRBV6-5,TRBD1,CASSYIEGAYEQYF
TRBJ2-3,TRBV6-1,.,CASSKDTQYF
TRBJ2-2,TRBV15,TRBD1,CATSRDRGQNTGELFF
TRBJ1-1,TRBV29-1,.,CSAGGRQGGTEAFF
TRBJ2-4,TRBV11-2,.,CASSLLGAAWENIQYF
TRBJ2-7,TRBV7-2,.,CASSFAPGTHYEQYF
TRBJ2-1,TRBV28,TRBD2,CARSLILAGEAYNDQFF
TRBJ2-3,TRBV6-5,.,CASSYGNTDTQYF
TRBJ1-5,TRBV12-3/TRBV12-4,.,CASSPGTAGDQPQHF
TRBJ2-5,TRBV4-1,TRBD2,CASSHQGTSGGAETQYF
TRBJ2-2,TRBV27,.,CATQDVTGELFF
TRBJ2-1,TRBV19,TRBD2,CASSIIGGRKVRNEQFF
TRBJ1-2,TRBV13,TRBD1,CATPPGTGDYGYTF
TRBJ2-1,TRBV28,.,CASSERQSAYNEQFF
TRBJ1-5,TRBV29-1,.,CSVVYREAGNQPQHF
TRBJ2-7,TRBV19,TRBD1,CASSPWTGGFGEQYF
TRBJ1-2,TRBV10-3,.,CAISESQGRGYYF
TRBJ2-1,TRBV11-2,TRBD1,CASSPKEIRTGGWDEQFF
TRBJ2-1,TRBV4-1,TRBD2,CASSQDNPLSGGAYNEQFF
TRBJ2-1,TRBV6-1,TRBD2,CASRGATSGNYNEQFF
TRBJ2-7,TRBV27,.,CASSSFQDLQNPYEQYF
TRBJ1-5,TRBV7-7,.,CASSSGNGQPQHF
TRBJ1-2,TRBV27,.,CASSIRGPYGYTF
TRBJ1-2,TRBV11-3,.,CASSTRQATNYGYTF